This T cell receptor beta chain was recovered during a study of cytomegalovirus exposure and HLA in healthy donors. Study findings and constraints: Confirmation was obtained in vitro that three CMV-associated chains are specific for CMV antigens. Later on, an analysis found that several of the most significant clusters appeared to be linked to common viral pathogens, which included parvovirus B19. CMV serostatus stood as the only immune exposure information on hand. There were about 160 TCR beta chains listed as cytomegalovirus-associated.

This clone was detected only once. Its target is not known. This CDR3 is 15 amino acids long. Germline V lookup: CDR1 MNHNS, CDR2 SASEGT. Trimming cost V 5 bases and J 4 bases, with 18 bases left between them. The primer mix had 60 Vbeta and 13 Jbeta primers. Measured with immunoSEQ multiplex PCR; TCRdb has only the in-frame clones, and not every one. The data hold 100,000 or so clones, with around 76% observed a single time. Input material: PBMCs. The gene calls are TRBV6-1 and TRBJ2-7; a possible D gene is TRBD2 (6 bases). This clonotype was sampled from a woman in her forties or fifties in good health and CMV-seropositive. The CDR3 protein is CASSRGRYGAYEQYF. CDR3 coding DNA: TGTGCCAGCAGTAGAGGGAGGTACGGGGCTTACGAGCAGTACTTC.